This T cell receptor (beta chain) was captured in a study of blood T cell repertoires in COVID-19. In the authors' workflow: Quantification of nucleated cells was approximated via reference gene primer amplification. Assay used: immunoSEQ multiplex PCR; TCRdb lists only in-frame clones, some missing. V and J calls and clone size come straight from that table; D and trimming were deduced from the DNA. The repertoire includes tens of thousands of clones, around 72% of them detected once, and just under 15% sits in the top ten. The source material was peripheral blood. The receptor's source is a human donor with active or convalescent COVID-19. The donor label of this sample is uncertain.

Here the CDR3 reads CASSDRRGNQPQHF. The CDR3 DNA is TGTGCCAGCAGTGATCGCAGGGGGAATCAGCCCCAGCATTTT. This chain joins TRBV2 and TRBJ1-5; 7 bases fit TRBD1. CDR1 and CDR2 from the germline V gene are SNHLY and FYNNEI. The junction had 3 bases not matched to a gene; V was cut back by 3 bases and J by 4 bases. This CDR3 contains 14 residues.